The 20 T cell receptor beta chains reported below all come from one sample, sequenced in a study of T cell repertoires in cytomegalovirus infection. Their antigen targets remain unknown. TCRdb re-derived calls from the reads in MiXCR, one entry per CDR3 protein. The table lists under 200,000 distinct CDR3 sequences, about a fifth of them singletons, with 25% in the top ten. The input for sequencing was CD8+ T cells from cultured PBMCs, taken from culture after CMV antigen stimulation. Source of these receptors: a human donor in good health (CMV status not recorded). Some clones in this sample may be carry-over from other donors' samples.

This rearrangement joins TRBV27 to TRBJ1-1; D is perhaps TRBD1 (5 bases). V was clipped by 3 bases and J by 6 bases, with 14 bases between them. Germline CDR1 MNHEY, CDR2 SMNVEV (reference sequence). This CDR3 comprises 14 residues. The DNA of the CDR3 is TGTGCCAGCAGTTTTTTTCAGGGATATCCTGAAGCTTTCTTT. Translation: CASSFFQGYPEAFF.

The chain has TRBV11-3 and TRBJ2-7; 8 bases line up with TRBD2. The CDR3 is 14 amino acids. Germline-derived CDR1 and CDR2 are SGHNT and YENEEA. V lost 3 bases and J lost 5; bases outside the gene matches: 6. The CDR3 region is CASSFGGDYDEQYF. In DNA, the CDR3 is TGTGCCAGCAGCTTCGGGGGGGATTACGACGAGCAGTACTTC.

This clonotype has more than one count but fewer than ten. The rearrangement joins TRBV7-3 to TRBJ2-2; D gene ambiguous. There are 16 residues in the CDR3. Looked up from germline, CDR1 is SGHTA and CDR2 is FQGTGA. Trimming took off 1 base at V and 7 bases at J, with 16 bases between the two ends. The CDR3 DNA reads TGTGCCAGCAGCTTAAACCACGTAACGGTCCACGGGGAGCTGTTTTTT. Amino acids: CASSLNHVTVHGELFF.

The chain has TRBV29-1 and TRBJ1-2; no definite D call. The CDR3 totals 12 residues. Germline assignment: CDR1 SQVTM and CDR2 ANQGSEA. V lost 2 bases to trimming and J lost 4 bases, with 8 bases between them. In DNA form, the CDR3 reads TGCAGCGTTGAAACCCGGTCCTATGGCTACACCTTC. It specifies CSVETRSYGYTF.

This chain links TRBV6-5 with TRBJ1-1; D is perhaps TRBD1 (6 bases). V was pared by 0 bases and J by 5 bases, with 13 bases between. The CDR3 is 15 amino acids. Germline V CDR1 and CDR2: MNHEY, SVGAGI. CDR3 in DNA: TGTGCCAGCAGTTACTCGAGAGGAGGGGGTACTGAAGCTTTCTTT. The encoded protein is CASSYSRGGGTEAFF.

This clonotype was counted only a few times. The chain is built from TRBV7-9 and TRBJ2-5; 9 nucleotides line up with TRBD1. J gave up 5 bases and V 5 bases, and 9 bases lay outside the gene matches. Germline loops: CDR1 SEHNR, CDR2 FQNEAQ (reference sequence). The CDR3 is 15 residues long. The CDR3 DNA sequence: TGTGCCAGCAGCCCGGGACAGGGTAGCCAGGAGACCCAGTACTTC. Translation: CASSPGQGSQETQYF.

The CDR3 DNA reads as TGTGCCAGCAGTGAAAGGACATCTAGCAATCAGCCCCAGCATTTT. Its translation is CASSERTSSNQPQHF. The genes are TRBV6-1 and TRBJ1-5, with D tentatively TRBD1 (5 bases). Germline CDR1 and CDR2: MNHNS and SASEGT. This CDR3 contains 15 residues. With 2 bases removed from V and 0 bases from J, the gap between germline ends came to 8 bases.

This clonotype was found a few times. The CDR3 protein is CASSLGSYIEAFF. The CDR3 DNA reads as TGTGCCAGCAGCTTGGGGTCTTATATAGAAGCTTTCTTT. V and J are TRBV7-9 and TRBJ1-1; D call uncertain. This CDR3 is 13 amino acids long. Germline CDR1 is SEHNR and CDR2 is FQNEAQ (reference sequence). Trimming removed 3 bases from V and 8 bases from J, with 13 bases in between. The full variable domain, with the rest looked up from reference TRBV7-9 and TRBJ1-1, is DTGVSQNPRHKITKRGQNVTFRCDPISEHNRLYWYRQTLGQGPEFLTYFQNEAQLEKSRLLSDRFSAERPKGSFSTLEIQRTEQGDSAMYLCASSLGSYIEAFFGQGTRLTVV.

This rearrangement joins TRBV7-2 to TRBJ1-2; TRBD1 matches at 9 bases. The CDR3 has 15 residues. Germline V gives CDR1 SGHTA, CDR2 FQGNSA. Unmatched junction bases numbered 10, after V lost 3 bases and J lost 8 bases. The DNA of the CDR3 is TGTGCCAGCAGCTTTCGACAGGGGGTGATTGGGGGCTACACCTTC. Its protein is CASSFRQGVIGGYTF.

Points on this clonotype: Germline and junction disagree at one end, which may indicate a read error. The V call is TRBV20-1, the J call TRBJ1-4, with a weak D call TRBD1 (5 bases). The CDR3 sequence is 15 residues long. The germline gives CDR1 DFQATT, CDR2 SNEGSKA (reference sequence). CDR3 loop: CSASGQGGENEKLFF. CDR3 nucleotide sequence: TGCAGTGCTAGTGGGCAGGGTGGGGAGAATGAGAAACTGTTTTTT.

This clonotype came up a few times. The chain links TRBV25-1 to TRBJ1-5; no clear D gene. The CDR3 consists of 15 residues. In germline, CDR1 is MGHDK, CDR2 SYGVNS. V lost 6 bases and J 2 bases, leaving 14 bases between the germline ends. DNA for the CDR3: TGTGCCAGCAGCCCGGGGTCCTGGGGCAATCAGCCCCAGCATTTT. Translated: CASSPGSWGNQPQHF.

The sample holds many counts of this clonotype. The gene calls are TRBV6-6 and TRBJ1-4; D call uncertain. The CDR3 has 11 residues. CDR1 is MNHNY and CDR2 is SVGAGI in the germline V gene (reference sequence). Trimming removed 4 bases at V and 8 bases at J, with 5 bases between. The CDR3 DNA reads as TGTGCCAGCAGTTTAGGCGAAAAACTGTTTTTT. It encodes CASSLGEKLFF.

The chain links TRBV7-8 to TRBJ1-2, with a weak D call TRBD1 (5 bases). The length of the CDR3 is 14 residues. Germline V lookup: CDR1 SGHVS, CDR2 FQNEAQ. V lost 5 bases and J lost 4, with 14 bases in between. In nucleotides, the CDR3 is TGTGCCAGCAGCCCCCTGGGGCAGGGCTATGGCTACACCTTC. Amino acids: CASSPLGQGYGYTF.

Only one count was recorded for this clonotype. The gene calls are TRBV7-9 and TRBJ2-7; 9 nucleotides agree with TRBD1. The junction had 8 bases not matched to a gene; V was cut back by 4 bases and J by 4 bases. The CDR3 consists of 15 residues. The germline V gene encodes CDR1 SEHNR and CDR2 FQNEAQ (reference sequence). In DNA form, the CDR3 reads TGTGCCAGCAGCTCCGAGGGACAGGGACGGTACGAGCAGTACTTC. It specifies CASSSEGQGRYEQYF.

This clonotype was observed a few times. The rearrangement joins TRBV4-3 to TRBJ2-1, with TRBD2 matching 10 bases. V trimming: 0 bases; J trimming: 4 bases; junction bases outside the gene matches: 6. The germline CDR1 and CDR2 sequences are LGHNA and YSLEER. CDR3 size: 17 residues. CDR3 region: CASSQDLIAGGYNEQFF. The CDR3 region has the DNA TGCGCCAGCAGCCAAGATCTTATAGCGGGGGGATACAATGAGCAGTTCTTC.

This clonotype was observed a few times. This chain links TRBV27 with TRBJ1-2; TRBD1 agrees at 9 bases. This CDR3 comprises 15 residues. Trimming removed 5 bases from V and 4 bases from J; junction bases left unmatched: 8. CDR1 is MNHEY and CDR2 is SMNVEV in the germline V gene (reference sequence). CDR3 sequence reads: CASSPTGGPSYGYTF. The CDR3 nucleotides read TGTGCCAGCAGTCCCACAGGGGGCCCTTCCTATGGCTACACCTTC.

Only a few counts were recorded for this clonotype. The V call is TRBV20-1, the J call TRBJ2-7; D gene ambiguous. Germline-derived CDR1 and CDR2 are DFQATT and SNEGSKA (reference sequence). The CDR3 is 13 residues long. Trimming left V 0 bases short and J 2 bases short, with 8 bases between. CDR3 in DNA: TGCAGTGCTAGAGATTCCACAACCTACGAGCAGTACTTC. Translation gives CSARDSTTYEQYF.

This clonotype was seen a handful of times. The V gene is TRBV6-6, the J gene TRBJ2-2; 7 bases fit TRBD1. The CDR3 covers 13 residues. Germline trimming cut 6 bases from V and 4 bases from J; bases unmatched to any gene: 2. The germline V gene encodes CDR1 MNHNY and CDR2 SVGAGI (reference sequence). Here the CDR3 DNA reads TGTGCCAGCAGGCCAGGGGGCACCGGGGAGCTGTTTTTT. It translates to CASRPGGTGELFF.

This clonotype has just a few counts. CDR3 DNA sequence: TGTGCCAGTATCCCGGTCCGGGGGCCAAAGACCCAGTACTTC. Translation gives CASIPVRGPKTQYF. The V and J genes are TRBV7-2 and TRBJ2-5, with D tentatively TRBD1 or TRBD2 (6 bases each). The CDR3 is 14 amino acids. Germline V lookup: CDR1 SGHTA, CDR2 FQGNSA. Trimming took off 9 bases at V and 6 bases at J, with 20 bases between the two ends.

In its sample, this clonotype was seen a few times. The rearrangement uses TRBV6-8 and TRBJ1-1; D is possibly TRBD1 (5 bases). Per the germline V gene, CDR1 is MNHGY and CDR2 is SAAAGT. The CDR3 loop spans 13 amino acids. V lost 2 bases to trimming and J lost 7 bases, with 11 bases between them. The CDR3 loop is CASSYSRVGEAFF. CDR3 nucleotides: TGTGCCAGCAGTTACAGCAGGGTGGGTGAAGCTTTCTTT.